These 6 T cell receptor beta chains share one sample of origin, sequenced in a study of PD-1 blockade in classical Hodgkin lymphoma. Repertoires were generated with immunoSEQ multiplex PCR, while TCRdb's copy carries only in-frame clones and drops some. The table has under 70,000 clones, over 70% seen once. Relapse was seen in all patients after autologous stem cell transplantation, and brentuximab vedotin exposure was variable. Sequencing used peripheral blood mononuclear cells (PBMCs), obtained before the second cycle of nivolumab. The receptors here all came from a human donor with classical Hodgkin lymphoma.

V gene TRBV6-5 combines with J gene TRBJ2-7; D possibly corresponds to TRBD1 (6 bases). There are 15 residues in the CDR3. V dropped 0 bases and J dropped 3 bases, with 12 bases sitting between them. In germline, CDR1 is MNHEY, CDR2 SVGAGI. The CDR3 nucleotides are TGTGCCAGCAGTTACTCAGGGACAATCCACTACGAGCAGTACTTC. Translating it yields CASSYSGTIHYEQYF.

CDR3 DNA: TGTGCCAGCAGCCCACAATGGGGATCGGGCAAGGGGACCCAGTACTTC. The encoded protein is CASSPQWGSGKGTQYF. The chain employs TRBV5-4 and TRBJ2-5; D is unresolved. Germline loops: CDR1 SGHNT, CDR2 YYREEE (reference sequence). Trimming removed 4 bases from V and 7 bases from J, with 23 bases in between. The length of the CDR3 is 16 residues. Drawing the rest from reference TRBV5-4 and TRBJ2-5, the complete variable domain is ETGVTQSPTHLIKTRGQQVTLRCSSQSGHNTVSWYQQALGQGPQFIFQYYREEENGRGNFPPRFSGLQFPNYSSELNVNALELDDSALYLCASSPQWGSGKGTQYFGPGTRLLVL.

This clone was recorded only once. The CDR3 loop is CASSYGQGINYGYTF. The CDR3 bases are TGTGCCAGCAGTTACGGGCAGGGTATCAACTATGGCTACACCTTC. The chain carries TRBV6-5 and TRBJ1-2, with D possibly being TRBD1 (5 bases). The CDR3 length is 15 residues. Trimming cost V 2 bases and J 2 bases, with 12 bases left between them. Germline V CDR1 and CDR2: MNHEY, SVGAGI.

This chain joins TRBV18 and TRBJ2-1, with 8 positions matching TRBD2. The V and J ends lost 3 bases and 8 bases, in that order; junction bases with no gene match: 18. The CDR3 sequence is 18 residues long. Per germline, CDR1 KGHSH and CDR2 LQKENI. CDR3 sequence: CASSPGAGGSLWTYEQFF. DNA for the CDR3: TGTGCCAGCTCACCGGGGGCGGGGGGCTCTCTCTGGACTTATGAGCAGTTCTTC. Using reference TRBV18 and TRBJ2-1 for the parts outside the CDR3, the full variable domain is NAGVMQNPRHLVRRRGQEARLRCSPMKGHSHVYWYRQLPEEGLKFMVYLQKENIIDESGMPKERFSAEFPKEGPSILRIQQVVRGDSAAYFCASSPGAGGSLWTYEQFFGPGTRLTVL.

Points on this clone: Other DNA sequences within the sample encode an identical CDR3. The chain carries TRBV20-1 and TRBJ2-5; a possible D gene is TRBD2 (7 bases). Germline V gives CDR1 DFQATT, CDR2 SNEGSKA (reference sequence). Between the trimmed V and J ends, which lost 6 bases and 5 bases, there was a span of 10 bases. The CDR3 contains 11 residues. CDR3 region: CSATGGETQYF. The CDR3 region has the DNA TGCAGTGCAACGGGGGGCGAGACCCAGTACTTC.

This clone was detected a few times. J is TRBJ1-2 and V is TRBV5-1; no clear D. CDR1 SGHRS and CDR2 YFSETQ come from the germline V gene. V was pared by 3 bases and J by 8 bases, with 17 bases between. The CDR3 contains 14 residues. The chain's CDR3 is CASSSEIVSGGYTF. The CDR3 DNA follows: TGCGCCAGCAGCTCGGAAATAGTTAGTGGCGGCTACACCTTC.